The 12 T cell receptor beta chains presented below share a single source sample, sequenced in a study of T cell responses to AZD1222 COVID-19 vaccine. Only in-frame clones appear in the TCRdb table, and some are missing; sequencing was by immunoSEQ multiplex PCR. The table includes 90,000 to 95,000 clones, approximately 91% detected once. The source material was peripheral blood, sampled on day 0 of AZD1222 vaccination. Every receptor here comes from an adult in good health.

The chain is built from TRBV19 and TRBJ2-1; TRBD2 matches at 7 bases. J was trimmed by 7 bases and V by 3 bases; bases with no gene match: 9. This CDR3 is 15 amino acids long. The germline gives CDR1 LNHDA, CDR2 SQIVND (reference sequence). In DNA, the CDR3 is TGTGCCAGTAGTATGGGAGGGGCGCCCGGGAATGAGCAGTTCTTC. Translated: CASSMGGAPGNEQFF.

The rearrangement links TRBV15 to TRBJ2-7; D might be TRBD1 (5 bases). Germline V gene data show CDR1 as LNHNV and CDR2 as YYDKDF (reference sequence). V lost 0 bases to trimming and J lost 0 bases, with 9 bases between them. This CDR3 spans 15 amino acids. The CDR3 bases are TGTGCCACCAGCAGAGAGAGACAGATCTCCTACGAGCAGTACTTC. This gives the protein CATSRERQISYEQYF. Using reference TRBV15 and TRBJ2-7 for the parts outside the CDR3, the full variable domain is DAMVIQNPRYQVTQFGKPVTLSCSQTLNHNVMYWYQQKSSQAPKLLFHYYDKDFNNEADTPDNFQSRRPNTSFCFLDIRSPGLGDTAMYLCATSRERQISYEQYFGPGTRLTVT.

This chain joins TRBV5-5 and TRBJ2-7; D is perhaps TRBD2 (6 bases). The CDR3 is 16 residues long. Trimming took off 1 base at V and 5 bases at J, with 19 bases between the two ends. The V gene's germline CDR1 is SGHKS and CDR2 YYEKEE (reference sequence). In nucleotides, the CDR3 is TGTGCCAGCAGCTTGCACGGGGGAGGAGGGACCGACGAGCAGTACTTC. This translates into CASSLHGGGGTDEQYF.

This chain links TRBV7-8 with TRBJ2-7; D unclear. The CDR3 has 14 residues. The germline V gene has CDR1 SGHVS and CDR2 FQNEAQ. Between the trimmed V and J ends, which lost 5 bases and 0 bases, there was a span of 11 bases. In nucleotides, the CDR3 is TGTGCCAGCAGCCAAGAGGTCAGCTCCTACGAGCAGTACTTC. This codes for CASSQEVSSYEQYF.

The chain is built from TRBV7-2 and TRBJ1-2; a possible D gene is TRBD1 (5 bases). The CDR3 totals 16 residues. In germline, CDR1 is SGHTA, CDR2 FQGNSA. V lost 5 bases to trimming and J lost 8 bases, with 24 bases between them. The DNA for the CDR3 is TGTGCCAGCAGCATGACTAGCGGGGGGACCTTCGGAGGCTACACCTTC. It codes for CASSMTSGGTFGGYTF.

The genes are TRBV4-1 and TRBJ2-3; 9 nucleotides line up with TRBD2. The CDR3 spans 18 residues. Germline CDR1 MGHRA, CDR2 YSYEKL. V trimming: 0 bases; J trimming: 5 bases; junction bases outside the gene matches: 12. The CDR3 reads CASSQEWGTSLGRDTQYF. CDR3 bases: TGCGCCAGCAGCCAAGAGTGGGGGACTAGCTTGGGCAGAGATACGCAGTATTTT.

Of note for this clone: This sample includes further DNA sequences coding for the same CDR3. This chain joins TRBV7-2 and TRBJ1-2; TRBD1 matches 8 bases. Trimming removed 4 bases from V and 7 bases from J; junction bases left unmatched: 5. CDR1 is SGHTA and CDR2 is FQGNSA in the germline V gene. This CDR3 has 13 residues. The CDR3 DNA reads as TGTGCCAGCAGCTCTGGACAGGGCGGTGGCTACACCTTC. It is translated as CASSSGQGGGYTF.

The chain has TRBV5-1 and TRBJ2-7, with TRBD1 identical over 9 bases. Per germline, CDR1 SGHRS and CDR2 YFSETQ. This CDR3 region has 14 residues. Losses at the gene ends were 4 bases for V and 6 bases for J; bases not matched to a gene: 8. CDR3: CASSHPDRGGEQYF. Here the CDR3 DNA reads TGCGCCAGCAGCCACCCCGACAGGGGGGGCGAGCAGTACTTC.

The V call is TRBV27, the J call TRBJ1-5; 8 bases match TRBD1. With V trimmed by 2 bases and J by 5 bases, 2 bases remained unmatched. The CDR3 runs to 14 residues. CDR1 and CDR2 from the germline V gene are MNHEY and SMNVEV (reference sequence). The CDR3 DNA reads TGTGCCAGCAGTTTACAGGGGGCTCATCAGCCCCAGCATTTT. Its protein product is CASSLQGAHQPQHF.

The CDR3: CASSPTSLPGNSPLHF. The CDR3 DNA sequence: TGTGCCAGTAGTCCCACAAGTCTCCCGGGAAATTCACCCCTCCACTTT. The chain is built from TRBV19 and TRBJ1-6, with D unresolved. Trimming shortened V by 5 bases and J by 7 bases, and 18 bases separated the two germline ends. Germline loops: CDR1 LNHDA, CDR2 SQIVND (reference sequence). The CDR3 spans 16 residues.

The chain recombines TRBV18 with TRBJ2-3; 7 nucleotides match TRBD2. The germline V gene has CDR1 KGHSH and CDR2 LQKENI. Trimming cost V 6 bases and J 3 bases; bases outside gene matches: 9. The CDR3 extends over 15 amino acids. The CDR3 is CASSPGLVRTDTQYF. The CDR3 DNA reads TGTGCCAGCTCGCCCGGACTAGTAAGGACAGATACGCAGTATTTT.

The CDR3 reads CASSIRSLNTEAFF. The CDR3, as DNA: TGTGCCAGTAGTATTAGGAGTTTGAACACTGAAGCTTTCTTT. This chain connects TRBV19 to TRBJ1-1; no reliable D call. Trimming took 3 bases from V and 0 from J, leaving 8 bases between them. Germline lookup yields CDR1 LNHDA and CDR2 SQIVND (reference sequence). The CDR3 sequence is 14 residues long.